The sequence of this T cell receptor (beta chain) was determined in a study of Ad26.COV2.S vaccination and SARS-CoV-2 variants. As for the study in general: Donor participated within the Ad26.COV2.S arm of the COV1001 trial. Ad26.COV2.S shots went into the muscle once or twice, 56 days apart.

Libraries were prepared by immunoSEQ multiplex PCR; TCRdb keeps only in-frame clonotypes and omits some of them. The top ten hold about 4.1% of the sample, which has over 400,000 clones, around 91% seen once. The CDR3 is 13 residues long. The V gene's germline CDR1 is KGHSH and CDR2 LQKENI. The germline V and J ends were trimmed by 5 bases and 6 bases, with 10 bases remaining between them. Treatment: some 19 received Ad26.COV2.S at low or high dose, single or two shots; a few received placebo; per-sample allocation not given. At day 63 after the first vaccine or placebo injection, samples were drawn.

The origin of this receptor is a person between 18 and 65 years old who received the Ad26.COV2.S COVID-19 vaccine or a placebo. The sample in question was peripheral blood, obtained in a trial of Ad26.COV2.S vaccine versus placebo. The V and J genes are TRBV18 and TRBJ2-2, with D perhaps matching TRBD1 (5 bases). DNA of the CDR3: TGTGCCAGCTCATCGACAGATTCCGGGGAGCTGTTTTTT. Translating it yields CASSSTDSGELFF. The full variable domain, in which reference TRBV18 and TRBJ2-2 provide the parts outside the CDR3, is NAGVMQNPRHLVRRRGQEARLRCSPMKGHSHVYWYRQLPEEGLKFMVYLQKENIIDESGMPKERFSAEFPKEGPSILRIQQVVRGDSAAYFCASSSTDSGELFFGEGSRLTVL.